A single sample gave rise to the 30 T cell receptor beta chains below, sequenced in a study of beta chain features in type 1 diabetes. The whole isolated RNA underwent reverse transcription, so sequencing captured expressed TCRB transcripts. TCRdb's copy holds only in-frame clones and misses some; the assay was immunoSEQ multiplex PCR. This sample has roughly 300,000 clones, with 8% found just once. The sequencing sample was made of central memory CD4+ T cells from blood. The receptors were sampled from a woman between 18 and 29 years old in good health.

This clone was detected many times. Because it lacks the conserved phenylalanine or tryptophan at the end, this CDR3 is likely a read error. Because the CDR3's place on the DNA is in doubt, the DNA is left out and the CDR3 is given as listed by TCRdb. V and J are TRBV10-3 and TRBJ1-3; the table's D call of TRBD1 was not tested on the DNA. The germline gives CDR1 ENHRY, CDR2 SYGVKD. The CDR3 numbers 15 amino acids, ends counted. The chain's CDR3 is CAISSGTGVLASTVV.

This clone was counted only a few times. The DNA of the CDR3 is TGTGCCAGCTCACCAGCAGAACAGGGCTTCGGCGGCTACACCTTC. Amino acids: CASSPAEQGFGGYTF. The chain carries TRBV18 and TRBJ1-2, with D perhaps matching TRBD1 (6 bases). Per the germline V gene, CDR1 is KGHSH and CDR2 is LQKENI. The germline V and J ends were trimmed by 2 bases and 8 bases, with 18 bases remaining between them. The CDR3 consists of 15 residues.

The J gene is TRBJ1-5, the V gene TRBV18; D is undetermined. Germline loops: CDR1 KGHSH, CDR2 LQKENI. There are 15 residues in the CDR3. Between the trimmed V and J ends, which lost 2 bases and 3 bases, there was a span of 11 bases. The DNA for the CDR3 is TGTGCCAGCTCACCATCACCGGGAAACAATCAGCCCCAGCATTTT. It translates to CASSPSPGNNQPQHF.

The chain couples TRBV7-2 to TRBJ2-5; 7 bases match TRBD2. The CDR3 length is 16 residues. CDR1 and CDR2 from the germline V gene are SGHTA and FQGNSA. With V trimmed by 0 bases and J by 4 bases, 8 bases remained unmatched. The CDR3 loop reads CASSLALGTTGETQYF. The DNA for the CDR3 is TGTGCCAGCAGCTTAGCGCTAGGGACTACGGGAGAGACCCAGTACTTC.

This clone was detected a few times. The V and J genes are TRBV5-1 and TRBJ2-1, with 11 bases fitting TRBD2. Unmatched junction bases numbered 16, after V lost 5 bases and J lost 0 bases. The V gene's germline CDR1 is SGHRS and CDR2 YFSETQ. The CDR3 is 20 amino acids. CDR3 bases: TGCGCCAGCAGTAGACGAGCTAGCGGGAGGTTAACAAGCTCCTACAATGAGCAGTTCTTC. Translated, it gives CASSRRASGRLTSSYNEQFF.

CDR3 in DNA: TGTGCCAGCAGTGAAAACACAGATACGCAGTATTTT. Encoded protein: CASSENTDTQYF. The chain carries TRBV6-1 and TRBJ2-3; D unclear. CDR3 size: 12 residues. With 2 bases removed from V and 2 bases from J, the gap between germline ends came to 2 bases. Germline CDR1 MNHNS, CDR2 SASEGT.

The chain couples TRBV11-2 to TRBJ1-3; D remains ambiguous. CDR3 size: 14 residues. CDR1 and CDR2 (germline): SGHAT, FQNNGV. Between the trimmed V and J ends, which lost 0 bases and 0 bases, there was a span of 3 bases. In nucleotides, the CDR3 is TGTGCCAGCAGCTTAGACACCTCTGGAAACACCATATATTTT. Translated, it gives CASSLDTSGNTIYF.

On this clone itself: The sample contains more than one DNA sequence encoding this CDR3. The genes are TRBV6-5 and TRBJ2-1; 8 positions match TRBD2. The trim removed 6 bases at V and 4 bases at J, leaving 8 bases unmatched. This CDR3 is built from 15 residues. Germline CDR1 reads MNHEY; CDR2 reads SVGAGI. CDR3 region: CASRYTSGPYNEQFF. In DNA, the CDR3 is TGTGCCAGCAGGTATACTAGCGGTCCATACAATGAGCAGTTCTTC.

Only a few counts were recorded for this clone. The genes are TRBV7-3 and TRBJ2-5; D call uncertain. Trimming shortened V by 5 bases and J by 4 bases, and 14 bases separated the two germline ends. The CDR3 is 14 amino acids. Germline V gives CDR1 SGHTA, CDR2 FQGTGA. CDR3 DNA: TGTGCCAGCAGCCAGAACTACCCCCCAGAGACCCAGTACTTC. Translation: CASSQNYPPETQYF.

The rearrangement uses TRBV5-1 and TRBJ1-4, with D uncertain. Germline V lookup: CDR1 SGHRS, CDR2 YFSETQ. Trimming took 0 bases from V and 8 from J, leaving 11 bases between them. The CDR3 loop spans 14 amino acids. The CDR3 is CASSLAGYEEKLFF. CDR3 sequence (DNA): TGCGCCAGCAGCTTGGCCGGGTACGAAGAAAAACTGTTTTTT.

The chain employs TRBV7-2 and TRBJ2-1; D is perhaps TRBD1 or TRBD2 (5 bases each). Germline-derived CDR1 and CDR2 are SGHTA and FQGNSA. The CDR3 is 15 amino acids. V shed 0 bases and J shed 10 bases, with 16 bases lying between them. CDR3 coding DNA: TGTGCCAGCAGCTTAGCCGCCCTCACTAGGGGCGAGCAGTTCTTC. It yields the protein CASSLAALTRGEQFF.

There are many counts of this clone. V gene TRBV28 combines with J gene TRBJ2-5; TRBD2 matches at 9 bases. The J segment lost 2 bases and the V segment lost 6 bases, leaving 1 base of the junction unmatched. The length of the CDR3 is 13 residues. CDR1 and CDR2 (germline): MDHEN, SYDVKM. CDR3 amino acids: CASRAGGQETQYF. The DNA of the CDR3 is TGTGCCAGCAGAGCGGGAGGTCAAGAGACCCAGTACTTC.

Only a few counts were recorded for this clone. The chain combines TRBV18 with TRBJ1-3; no definite D call. Germline CDR1 and CDR2: KGHSH and LQKENI. The CDR3 contains 15 residues. V dropped 4 bases and J dropped 2 bases, with 12 bases sitting between them. Written as DNA, the CDR3 is TGTGCCAGCTCACGCGGCGGGCTAACTGGAAACACCATATATTTT. It yields the protein CASSRGGLTGNTIYF.

The CDR3 spells CASRRNGGRDYNEQFF. The CDR3 nucleotides read TGTGCCAGCAGACGAAACGGCGGGAGGGACTACAATGAGCAGTTCTTC. The V and J genes are TRBV7-3 and TRBJ2-1; 9 bases map to TRBD2. V lost 6 bases and J lost 3; bases outside the gene matches: 9. CDR1 is SGHTA, CDR2 FQGTGA, per germline. The CDR3 loop spans 16 amino acids.

This clone was counted a few times. The chain uses TRBV18 and TRBJ2-2, with 7 bases aligning to TRBD2. Per the germline V gene, CDR1 is KGHSH and CDR2 is LQKENI. After removal of 1 base from V and 2 bases from J, the junction contained 10 bases not matched to a gene. The CDR3 has 18 residues. CDR3 region: CASSPRVQLASNTGELFF. The CDR3 DNA follows: TGTGCCAGCTCACCACGGGTACAACTAGCGAGTAACACCGGGGAGCTGTTTTTT.

This chain joins TRBV6-5 and TRBJ2-5; D is unclear. Germline V CDR1 and CDR2: MNHEY, SVGAGI. V lost 2 bases and J lost 4, with 8 bases in between. There are 13 residues in the CDR3. The DNA for the CDR3 is TGTGCCAGCAGTTACGTTCTGCTAGAGACCCAGTACTTC. It codes for CASSYVLLETQYF.

The rearrangement links TRBV5-1 to TRBJ1-1; D possibly corresponds to TRBD1 (5 bases). Germline V lookup: CDR1 SGHRS, CDR2 YFSETQ. The V gene lost 3 bases and the J gene lost 4 bases, with 10 bases spanning the gap. The CDR3 extends over 13 amino acids. This CDR3 is CASSYQGFTEAFF. The CDR3 nucleotides read TGCGCCAGCAGCTACCAGGGCTTCACTGAAGCTTTCTTT.

This clone was counted only a few times. The chain has TRBV10-2 and TRBJ2-5; D not resolved. The CDR3 contains 11 residues. Germline V gives CDR1 WSHSY, CDR2 SAAADI. Between the trimmed V and J ends, which lost 9 bases and 2 bases, there was a span of 7 bases. Written as DNA, the CDR3 is TGCGCCAGTCGGCTTCAAGAGACCCAGTACTTC. It codes for CASRLQETQYF.

The V and J genes are TRBV10-1 and TRBJ2-6; D remains unclear. The germline gives CDR1 WNHNN, CDR2 SYGVQD (reference sequence). The CDR3 spans 16 residues. Trimming left V 2 bases short and J 4 bases short, with 12 bases between. DNA for the CDR3: TGCGCCAGCAGTGAGGGAACAGCCTCAGGGGCCAACGTCCTGACTTTC. Translation gives CASSEGTASGANVLTF.

The rearrangement uses TRBV5-1 and TRBJ1-2; a weak D match, TRBD1 (5 bases). Trimming shortened V by 2 bases and J by 8 bases, and 10 bases separated the two germline ends. The CDR3 loop spans 12 amino acids. CDR1 is SGHRS and CDR2 is YFSETQ in the germline V gene. DNA for the CDR3: TGCGCCAGCAGCTTTTCCGGGGACGGCTACACCTTC. This encodes CASSFSGDGYTF.

There are a few counts of this clone. V usage is TRBV11-2 and J usage is TRBJ2-3, with TRBD1 as a possible D gene (6 bases). The CDR3 loop spans 15 amino acids. Trimming took 5 bases from V and 3 from J, leaving 15 bases between them. Per germline, CDR1 SGHAT and CDR2 FQNNGV. The CDR3 here is CASSGGGRGTDTQYF. DNA of the CDR3: TGTGCCAGCAGCGGGGGCGGCAGGGGAACAGATACGCAGTATTTT.

The table lists this clone with many counts. V and J are TRBV18 and TRBJ2-1; 13 bases are shared with TRBD2. The CDR3 spans 15 residues. Germline CDR1 is KGHSH and CDR2 is LQKENI. V was clipped by 5 bases and J by 8 bases; unmatched bases: 6. For the CDR3, the DNA is TGTGCCAGCTCATCGACTAGCGGGAGGTTACATGAGCAGTTCTTC. This sequence encodes CASSSTSGRLHEQFF.

The chain links TRBV7-2 to TRBJ2-1; D is undetermined. V was trimmed by 1 base and J by 0 bases, leaving 10 bases between them. The CDR3 extends over 16 amino acids. Germline V CDR1 and CDR2: SGHTA, FQGNSA. The CDR3 DNA sequence: TGTGCCAGCAGCTTAGTTCCCGAGAGCTCCTACAATGAGCAGTTCTTC. Translated, it gives CASSLVPESSYNEQFF.

Ten or more counts support this clone. The genes are TRBV5-6 and TRBJ1-1; D is perhaps TRBD1 (5 bases). There are 14 residues in the CDR3. V was trimmed by 4 bases and J by 0 bases, leaving 10 bases between them. Germline lookup yields CDR1 SGHDT and CDR2 YYEEEE. The CDR3: CASSDTGLNTEAFF. The CDR3 DNA is TGTGCCAGCAGCGATACAGGTCTGAACACTGAAGCTTTCTTT.

This chain uses TRBV4-2 with TRBJ2-1, with D unresolved. CDR3 length: 15 residues. With 5 bases removed from V and 4 bases from J, the gap between germline ends came to 15 bases. CDR1 and CDR2 (germline): LGHNA, YNFKEQ. CDR3 in DNA: TGTGCCAGCAGCTTACGTGGAATGCTGTACAATGAGCAGTTCTTC. This translates into CASSLRGMLYNEQFF.

This clone came up a few times. The chain recombines TRBV29-1 with TRBJ2-7; tentatively, D is TRBD1 (6 bases). V gave up 4 bases and J gave up 6 bases, with 13 bases separating them. This CDR3 has 12 residues. Germline V gives CDR1 SQVTM, CDR2 ANQGSEA. The DNA for the CDR3 is TGCAGCGTTGGAAAGCAGGGGTCCGAGCAGTACTTC. Translating it yields CSVGKQGSEQYF.

The V and J genes are TRBV9 and TRBJ2-3; 14 bases match TRBD2. V shed 4 bases and J 8 bases; nucleotides not matched to a gene: 6. Germline V gene sequence: CDR1 SGDLS, CDR2 YYNGEE. The CDR3 length is 15 residues. The CDR3 nucleotides are TGTGCCAGCAGCTTAGCCGGGACTAGCGGGAGTACGCAGTATTTT. Protein: CASSLAGTSGSTQYF.

At least ten counts were recorded for this clone. The chain links TRBV27 to TRBJ1-1, with TRBD1 as a possible D gene (6 bases). V was trimmed by 5 bases and J by 1 base, leaving 8 bases between them. The germline gives CDR1 MNHEY, CDR2 SMNVEV (reference sequence). This CDR3 comprises 13 residues. The CDR3 here is CASSADRNTEAFF. Written as DNA, the CDR3 is TGTGCCAGCAGTGCGGACAGGAACACTGAAGCTTTCTTT.

This clone has at least ten counts. CDR3 DNA: TGTGCCAGCAGAACTAGACAGGGGGCTCCAGAGACCCAGTACTTC. This encodes CASRTRQGAPETQYF. This rearrangement joins TRBV7-2 to TRBJ2-5, with TRBD1 matching 10 bases. In germline, CDR1 is SGHTA, CDR2 FQGNSA. The V segment lost 6 bases and the J segment 4 bases; nucleotides outside the gene matches: 8. This CDR3 has 15 amino acids.

This clone was found a few times. The J gene is TRBJ1-1, the V gene TRBV19, with a weak D call TRBD1 (5 bases). The CDR3 has 15 amino acids. Germline V gene lookup returns CDR1 LNHDA and CDR2 SQIVND (reference sequence). V shed 6 bases and J shed 1 base, with 15 bases lying between them. The CDR3 DNA reads TGTGCCAGTAGGGATTTGGGCAGGGCGAACACTGAAGCTTTCTTT. Translated: CASRDLGRANTEAFF.